The 20 T cell receptor beta chains in this list originate from one sample, sequenced in a study of T cell repertoires in cytomegalovirus infection. Their antigens remain unidentified. MiXCR, run by TCRdb on the reads, gives a single entry per CDR3 protein. Here the sample spans roughly 990,000 distinct CDR3 sequences, around 32% being singletons. The sequenced sample was cultured CD8+ T cells from PBMCs, obtained from culture after CMV antigen stimulation. The receptors were sampled from a human donor in good health (CMV status not recorded). Some clones in this sample may be carry-over from other donors' samples.

This chain connects TRBV4-3 to TRBJ2-5; 7 bases map to TRBD1. The length of the CDR3 is 18 residues. Germline CDR1 and CDR2: LGHNA and YSLEER. Trimming at V came to 0 bases and at J to 2 bases, leaving 12 bases not matched to a gene. CDR3 sequence reads: CASSQDLGLQGQQETQYF. DNA for the CDR3: TGCGCCAGCAGCCAAGATCTGGGTTTACAGGGGCAACAAGAGACCCAGTACTTC.

In regard to this clonotype: Relative to the germline gene, one junction end is altered; a read error may explain this. The rearrangement uses TRBV7-6 and TRBJ2-1; 11 nucleotides agree with TRBD2. CDR1 is SGHVS, CDR2 FNYEAQ, per germline. The CDR3 consists of 17 residues. Here the CDR3 reads CASSWPPTSGTYNEQSF. CDR3 nucleotides: TGTGCCAGCAGCTGGCCCCCGACTAGCGGGACTTACAATGAGCAGTCCTTC.

This clonotype was observed at least ten times. The genes are TRBV7-2 and TRBJ1-1; TRBD1 aligns across 10 bases. V gave up 1 base and J gave up 0 bases; unmatched junction bases: 5. Germline V CDR1 and CDR2: SGHTA, FQGNSA. This CDR3 has 17 residues. The CDR3 bases are TGTGCCAGCAGCTTAGTGGGACAGGGGTGGATGAACACTGAAGCTTTCTTT. Protein sequence: CASSLVGQGWMNTEAFF.

The V and J genes are TRBV24-1 and TRBJ2-5; 7 nucleotides match TRBD1. The ends lost 4 bases at V and 2 bases at J; junction bases unmatched: 3. CDR3 size: 14 residues. The germline V gene has CDR1 KGHDR and CDR2 SFDVKD. CDR3 loop: CATSESTGQETQYF. CDR3 bases: TGTGCCACCAGTGAATCGACAGGGCAAGAGACCCAGTACTTC.

The chain carries TRBV5-6 and TRBJ2-1, with D possibly being TRBD2 (6 bases). The CDR3 runs to 16 residues. From germline, CDR1 is SGHDT and CDR2 YYEEEE. V was cut by 2 bases and J by 0 bases, with 12 bases left in between. The CDR3 reads CASSLKMRDSYNEQFF. CDR3 nucleotides: TGTGCCAGCAGCTTAAAAATGCGGGACTCCTACAATGAGCAGTTCTTC. Complete variable domain (other parts from reference TRBV5-6 and TRBJ2-1): DAGVTQSPTHLIKTRGQQVTLRCSPKSGHDTVSWYQQALGQGPQFIFQYYEEEERQRGNFPDRFSGHQFPNYSSELNVNALLLGDSALYLCASSLKMRDSYNEQFFGPGTRLTVL.

V usage is TRBV11-2 and J usage is TRBJ2-4; D not resolved. V dropped 5 bases and J dropped 10 bases, with 9 bases sitting between them. CDR1 and CDR2 from the germline V gene are SGHAT and FQNNGV. CDR3 length: 11 residues. CDR3 bases: TGTGCCAGCAGCACTCGTACGATTCAGTACTTC. Its translation is CASSTRTIQYF. Full variable domain (rest looked up from reference TRBV11-2 and TRBJ2-4): EAGVAQSPRYKIIEKRQSVAFWCNPISGHATLYWYQQILGQGPKLLIQFQNNGVVDDSQLPKDRFSAERLKGVDSTLKIQPAKLEDSAVYLCASSTRTIQYFGAGTRLSVL.

The rearrangement joins TRBV28 to TRBJ2-5; TRBD2 agrees at 10 bases. Germline CDR1 and CDR2: MDHEN and SYDVKM. V dropped 2 bases and J dropped 6; count of bases not matched to a gene: 9. CDR3 length equals 16 residues. CDR3 bases: TGTGCCAGCAGTTTACCTAGCGGGGGAATCTTACAGACCCAGTACTTC. It codes for CASSLPSGGILQTQYF.

This clonotype was seen a handful of times. The chain recombines TRBV20-1 with TRBJ1-2; tentative D call: TRBD1 (6 bases). Trimming stripped 1 base from V and 2 bases from J, with 20 bases between. The CDR3 has 17 amino acids. Germline assignment: CDR1 DFQATT and CDR2 SNEGSKA (reference sequence). This CDR3 is CSARVAGRGGVNYGYTF. DNA for the CDR3: TGCAGTGCTAGAGTCGCGGGCAGGGGAGGGGTAAACTATGGCTACACCTTC.

V and J are TRBV6-2 or TRBV6-3 and TRBJ2-1; 9 bases line up with TRBD2. CDR1 and CDR2 from the germline V gene are MNHEY and SVGEGT. This CDR3 comprises 18 residues. V trimming: 2 bases; J trimming: 8 bases; junction bases outside the gene matches: 16. CDR3 in amino acids: CASSYTDRLAVFNYEQFF. Here the CDR3 DNA reads TGTGCCAGCAGTTACACCGACAGACTAGCGGTGTTTAACTATGAGCAGTTCTTC.

On this clonotype: A much larger clone lies a single base off, so this may be a read error. This sequence joins TRBV7-2 and TRBJ2-5; D possibly uses TRBD1 or TRBD2 (5 bases each). The V end lost 4 bases, the J end lost 1 base, and 16 bases lay between the germline ends. This CDR3 is 16 amino acids long. Germline CDR1 is SGHTA and CDR2 is FQGNSA. CDR3: CTSSSRDRLVQETQYF. For the CDR3, the DNA is TGTACCAGCAGCTCCCGGGACCGCTTGGTCCAAGAGACCCAGTACTTC.

This clonotype was seen only a few times. The rearrangement uses TRBV6-5 and TRBJ2-7; D gene uncertain. The germline gives CDR1 MNHEY, CDR2 SVGAGI. Between the trimmed V and J ends, which lost 6 bases and 0 bases, there was a span of 9 bases. The CDR3 loop spans 13 amino acids. CDR3 loop: CASSKDNSYEQYF. DNA of the CDR3: TGTGCCAGCAGCAAAGACAACTCCTACGAGCAGTACTTC.

The table lists this clonotype with a few counts. The chain couples TRBV6-5 to TRBJ1-2, with TRBD1 matching 12 bases. This CDR3 has 15 residues. Germline CDR1 reads MNHEY; CDR2 reads SVGAGI. The V segment lost 2 bases and the J segment 7 bases; nucleotides outside the gene matches: 5. DNA for the CDR3: TGTGCCAGCAGTTACACGCCGGGACAGGGGGCTGGCTACACCTTC. As protein: CASSYTPGQGAGYTF.

The chain couples TRBV27 to TRBJ1-6; D is possibly TRBD1 (6 bases). This CDR3 comprises 14 residues. Per germline, CDR1 MNHEY and CDR2 SMNVEV (reference sequence). Trimming took 6 bases from V and 7 from J, leaving 13 bases between them. The DNA for the CDR3 is TGTGCCAGCAGAGGGGGACACTTAAATTCACCCCTCCACTTT. This sequence encodes CASRGGHLNSPLHF.

The chain combines TRBV20-1 with TRBJ2-1, with D perhaps matching TRBD2 (6 bases). The V gene lost 1 base and the J gene lost 10 bases, with 11 bases spanning the gap. This CDR3 is 12 amino acids long. Germline CDR1 is DFQATT and CDR2 is SNEGSKA (reference sequence). The CDR3 DNA is TGCAGTGCTAGAGTTGGGGGGTGGGAGCAGTTCTTC. The encoded protein is CSARVGGWEQFF.

The rearrangement uses TRBV5-1 and TRBJ1-1; 9 bases are shared with TRBD1. V shed 3 bases, J shed 0 bases, and the junction held 6 bases outside the gene matches. Germline V gene sequence: CDR1 SGHRS, CDR2 YFSETQ. This CDR3 comprises 16 residues. The CDR3: CASSWTGAGLNTEAFF. CDR3 DNA: TGCGCCAGCAGCTGGACAGGGGCGGGTCTGAACACTGAAGCTTTCTTT.

This clonotype has just a few counts. The chain is built from TRBV6-2 or TRBV6-3 and TRBJ1-5, with 8 bases lining up with TRBD1. Germline trimming cut 6 bases from V and 2 bases from J; bases unmatched to any gene: 12. The CDR3 loop spans 17 amino acids. The germline V gene encodes CDR1 MNHEY and CDR2 SVGEGT. The CDR3 nucleotides are TGTGCCAGCAGCCGGGGCAGGGGGCGCAGCGGCAATCAGCCCCAGCATTTT. Its translation is CASSRGRGRSGNQPQHF.

Concerning this clonotype: At one boundary the junction diverges from the germline segment, which might be a read error. The chain carries TRBV27 and TRBJ2-1, with D possibly being TRBD1 or TRBD2 (5 bases each). This CDR3 has 15 amino acids. The germline gives CDR1 MNHEY, CDR2 SMNVEV (reference sequence). The CDR3 nucleotides are TGTGCCAGCAGTCTATCGGGACGACTTTACAATGAGCAGTTCTTC. Protein product: CASSLSGRLYNEQFF.

This rearrangement joins TRBV7-9 to TRBJ2-1; 9 bases agree with TRBD2. The V and J ends lost 10 bases and 7 bases, in that order; junction bases with no gene match: 11. Germline V CDR1 and CDR2: SEHNR, FQNEAQ (reference sequence). The CDR3 has 14 residues. CDR3 sequence (DNA): TGTGCCAACAGGAGTAGCGGGGGCCCGAATGAGCAGTTCTTC. Amino acid sequence: CANRSSGGPNEQFF.

This clonotype was recorded many times. The V call is TRBV7-8, the J call TRBJ1-2; D is possibly TRBD1 (6 bases). Deletions cut 5 bases from V and 8 bases from J, with 21 bases between. The CDR3 totals 15 residues. The V gene's germline CDR1 is SGHVS and CDR2 FQNEAQ. CDR3 in amino acids: CASSPLLGQGPGYTF. CDR3 DNA: TGTGCCAGCAGCCCCCTCCTGGGGCAGGGGCCAGGCTACACCTTC.

This clonotype was recorded a few times. The gene calls are TRBV4-1 and TRBJ1-1; D unclear. V was trimmed by 3 bases and J by 5 bases, leaving 10 bases between them. Looked up from germline, CDR1 is MGHRA and CDR2 is YSYEKL. The CDR3 is 13 residues long. The CDR3: CASSHYIRTEAFF. CDR3 coding DNA: TGCGCCAGCAGCCATTACATTAGGACTGAAGCTTTCTTT.